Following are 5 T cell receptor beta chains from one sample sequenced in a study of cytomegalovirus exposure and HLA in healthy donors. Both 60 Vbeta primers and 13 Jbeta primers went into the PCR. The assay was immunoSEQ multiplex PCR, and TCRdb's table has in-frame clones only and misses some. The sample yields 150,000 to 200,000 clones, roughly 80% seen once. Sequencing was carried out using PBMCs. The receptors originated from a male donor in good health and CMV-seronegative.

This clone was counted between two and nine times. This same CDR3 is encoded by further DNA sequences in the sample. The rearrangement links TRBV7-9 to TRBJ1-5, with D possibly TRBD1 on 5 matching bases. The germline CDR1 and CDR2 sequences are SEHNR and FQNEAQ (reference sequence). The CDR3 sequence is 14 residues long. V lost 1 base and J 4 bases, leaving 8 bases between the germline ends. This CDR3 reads CASSLGAGNQPQHF. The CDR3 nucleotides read TGTGCCAGCAGCTTAGGGGCAGGGAATCAGCCCCAGCATTTT.

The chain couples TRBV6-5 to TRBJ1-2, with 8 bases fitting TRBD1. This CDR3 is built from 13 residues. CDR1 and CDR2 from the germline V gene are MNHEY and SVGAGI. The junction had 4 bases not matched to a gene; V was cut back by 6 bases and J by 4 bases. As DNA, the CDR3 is TGTGCCAGCAGGGGACAGGCCCTCTATGGCTACACCTTC. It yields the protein CASRGQALYGYTF.

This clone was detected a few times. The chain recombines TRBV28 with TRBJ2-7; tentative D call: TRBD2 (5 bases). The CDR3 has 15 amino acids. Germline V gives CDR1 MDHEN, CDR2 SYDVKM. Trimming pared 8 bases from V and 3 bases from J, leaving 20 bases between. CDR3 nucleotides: TGTGCCAGCTCTGAAGAGGGCAGCTTATACTACGAGCAGTACTTC. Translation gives CASSEEGSLYYEQYF.

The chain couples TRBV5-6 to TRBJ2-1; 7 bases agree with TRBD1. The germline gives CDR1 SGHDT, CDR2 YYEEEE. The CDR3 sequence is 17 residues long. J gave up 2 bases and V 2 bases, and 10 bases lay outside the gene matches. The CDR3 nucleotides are TGTGCCAGCAGCTTCATGACAGGGAGTTCCCCCTACAATGAGCAGTTCTTC. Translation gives CASSFMTGSSPYNEQFF.

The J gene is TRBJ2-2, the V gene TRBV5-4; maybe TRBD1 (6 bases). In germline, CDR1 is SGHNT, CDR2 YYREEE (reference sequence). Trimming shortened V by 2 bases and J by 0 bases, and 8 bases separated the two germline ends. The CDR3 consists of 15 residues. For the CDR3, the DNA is TGTGCCAGCAGCTTATACAGGGCGAACACCGGGGAGCTGTTTTTT. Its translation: CASSLYRANTGELFF.